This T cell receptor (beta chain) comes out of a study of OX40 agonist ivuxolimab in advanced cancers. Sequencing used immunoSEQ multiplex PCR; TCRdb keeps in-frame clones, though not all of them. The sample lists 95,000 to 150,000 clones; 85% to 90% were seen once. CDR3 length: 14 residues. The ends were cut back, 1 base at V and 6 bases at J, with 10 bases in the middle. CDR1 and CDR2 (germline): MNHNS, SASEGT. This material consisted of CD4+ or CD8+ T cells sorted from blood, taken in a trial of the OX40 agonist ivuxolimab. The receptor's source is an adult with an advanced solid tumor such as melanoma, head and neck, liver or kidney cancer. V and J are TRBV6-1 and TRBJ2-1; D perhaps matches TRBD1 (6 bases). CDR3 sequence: CASSEGGGRNEQFF. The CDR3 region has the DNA TGTGCCAGCAGTGAAGGTGGGGGCCGCAATGAGCAGTTCTTC.